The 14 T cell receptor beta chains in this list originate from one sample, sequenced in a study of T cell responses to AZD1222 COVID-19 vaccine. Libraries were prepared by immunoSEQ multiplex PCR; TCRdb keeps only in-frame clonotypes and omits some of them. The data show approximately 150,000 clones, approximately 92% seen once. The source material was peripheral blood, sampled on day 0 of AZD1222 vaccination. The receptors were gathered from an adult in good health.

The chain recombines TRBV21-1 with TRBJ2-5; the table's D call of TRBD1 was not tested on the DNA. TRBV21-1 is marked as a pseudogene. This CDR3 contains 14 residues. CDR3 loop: CASSKADSQETQYF. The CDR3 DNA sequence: TGTGCCAGCAGCAAGGCAGACAGTCAAGAGACCCAGTACTTC.

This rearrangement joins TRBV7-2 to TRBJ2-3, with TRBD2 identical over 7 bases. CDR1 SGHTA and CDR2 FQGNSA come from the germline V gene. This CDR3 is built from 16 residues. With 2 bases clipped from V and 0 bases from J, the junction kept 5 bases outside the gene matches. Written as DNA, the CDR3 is TGTGCCAGCAGCTTATTGGGGGGGACTAGCACAGATACGCAGTATTTT. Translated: CASSLLGGTSTDTQYF.

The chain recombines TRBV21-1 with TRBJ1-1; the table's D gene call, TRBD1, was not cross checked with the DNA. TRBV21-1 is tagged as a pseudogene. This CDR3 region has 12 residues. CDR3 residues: CASSNRVPEAFF. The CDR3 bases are TGTGCCAGCAGCAACAGGGTACCTGAAGCTTTCTTT.

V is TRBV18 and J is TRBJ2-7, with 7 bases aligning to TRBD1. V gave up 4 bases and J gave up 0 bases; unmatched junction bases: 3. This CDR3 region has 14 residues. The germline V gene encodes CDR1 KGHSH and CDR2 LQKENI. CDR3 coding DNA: TGTGCCAGCTCACTGGGACAGAGCTCCTACGAGCAGTACTTC. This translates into CASSLGQSSYEQYF. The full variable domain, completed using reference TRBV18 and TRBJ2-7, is NAGVMQNPRHLVRRRGQEARLRCSPMKGHSHVYWYRQLPEEGLKFMVYLQKENIIDESGMPKERFSAEFPKEGPSILRIQQVVRGDSAAYFCASSLGQSSYEQYFGPGTRLTVT.

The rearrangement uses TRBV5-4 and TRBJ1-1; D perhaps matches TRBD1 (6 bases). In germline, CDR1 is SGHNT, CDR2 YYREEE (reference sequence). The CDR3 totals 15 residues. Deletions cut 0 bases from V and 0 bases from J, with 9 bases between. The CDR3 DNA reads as TGTGCCAGCAGCTTGGAGGCAGGGGTGAACACTGAAGCTTTCTTT. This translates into CASSLEAGVNTEAFF.

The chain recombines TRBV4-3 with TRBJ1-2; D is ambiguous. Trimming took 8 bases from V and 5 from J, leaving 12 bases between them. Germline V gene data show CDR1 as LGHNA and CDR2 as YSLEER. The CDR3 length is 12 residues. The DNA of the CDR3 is TGCGCCAGCGCCACACCAGGATATGGCTACACCTTC. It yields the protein CASATPGYGYTF.

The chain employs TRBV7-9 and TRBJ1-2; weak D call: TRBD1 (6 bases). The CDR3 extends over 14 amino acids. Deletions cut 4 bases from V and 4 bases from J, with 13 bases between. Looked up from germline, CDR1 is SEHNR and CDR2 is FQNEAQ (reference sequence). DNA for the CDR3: TGTGCCAGCAGCTCACGACAGGTTCTCTATGGCTACACCTTC. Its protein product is CASSSRQVLYGYTF.

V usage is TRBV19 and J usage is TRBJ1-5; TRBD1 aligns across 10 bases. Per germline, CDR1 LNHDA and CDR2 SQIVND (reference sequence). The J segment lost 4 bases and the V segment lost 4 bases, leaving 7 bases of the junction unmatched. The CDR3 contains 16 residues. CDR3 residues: CASSKLKGQGNQPQHF. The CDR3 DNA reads TGTGCCAGTAGTAAACTCAAGGGACAGGGGAATCAGCCCCAGCATTTT. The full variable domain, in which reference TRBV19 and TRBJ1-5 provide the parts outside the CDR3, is DGGITQSPKYLFRKEGQNVTLSCEQNLNHDAMYWYRQDPGQGLRLIYYSQIVNDFQKGDIAEGYSVSREKKESFPLTVTSAQKNPTAFYLCASSKLKGQGNQPQHFGDGTRLSIL.

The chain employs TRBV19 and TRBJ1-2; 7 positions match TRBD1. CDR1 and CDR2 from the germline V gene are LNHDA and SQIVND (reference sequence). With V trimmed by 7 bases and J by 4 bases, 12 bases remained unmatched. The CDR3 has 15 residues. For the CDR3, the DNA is TGTGCCAGTAAGGATTACCAGGGGGAAGGCTATGGCTACACCTTC. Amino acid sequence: CASKDYQGEGYGYTF.

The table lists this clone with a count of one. The CDR3 bases are TGTGCCAGCAGTTTGGGGGGGCCGAACTATGGCTACACCTTC. Its translation is CASSLGGPNYGYTF. The chain employs TRBV27 and TRBJ1-2; weak D call: TRBD1 (6 bases). The V end lost 3 bases, the J end lost 2 bases, and 10 bases lay between the germline ends. The length of the CDR3 is 14 residues. Germline assignment: CDR1 MNHEY and CDR2 SMNVEV (reference sequence).

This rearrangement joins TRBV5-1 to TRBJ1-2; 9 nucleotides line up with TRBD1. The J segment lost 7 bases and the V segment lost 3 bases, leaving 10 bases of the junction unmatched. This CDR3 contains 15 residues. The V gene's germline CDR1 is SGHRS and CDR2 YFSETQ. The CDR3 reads CASSSMPGQGGGYTF. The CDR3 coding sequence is TGCGCCAGCAGCTCCATGCCGGGACAGGGTGGTGGCTACACCTTC.

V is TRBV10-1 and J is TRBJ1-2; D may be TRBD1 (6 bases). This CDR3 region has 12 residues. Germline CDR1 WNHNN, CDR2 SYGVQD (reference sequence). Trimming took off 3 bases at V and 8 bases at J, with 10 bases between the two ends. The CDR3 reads CASSEGGLGYTF. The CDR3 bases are TGCGCCAGCAGTGAAGGGGGGCTCGGCTACACCTTC.

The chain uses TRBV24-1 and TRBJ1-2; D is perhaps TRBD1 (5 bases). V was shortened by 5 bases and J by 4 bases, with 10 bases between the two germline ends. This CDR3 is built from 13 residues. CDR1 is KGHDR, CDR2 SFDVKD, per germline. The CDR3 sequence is CATSVRDFYGYTF. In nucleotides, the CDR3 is TGTGCCACCAGTGTTCGGGACTTCTATGGCTACACCTTC.

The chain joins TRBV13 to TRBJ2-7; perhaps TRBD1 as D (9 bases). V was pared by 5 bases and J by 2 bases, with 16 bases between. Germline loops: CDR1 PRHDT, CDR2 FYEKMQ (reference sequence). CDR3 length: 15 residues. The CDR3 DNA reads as TGTGCCAGCAGCCGGGGGGGGACAGGGACCTACGAGCAGTACTTC. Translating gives CASSRGGTGTYEQYF.